This T cell receptor (beta chain) was sequenced in a study of breast tumors, draining lymph nodes, adjacent tissues. Whole-study findings and limits: Tumor and nontumor repertoires were significantly more similar in luminal-like than in basal-like breast cancer.

Each CDR3 protein is one row after TCRdb ran MiXCR on the multiplex PCR reads. The sample carries over 70,000 distinct CDR3 sequences, approximately 31% recorded once. Axillary draining lymph nodes of breast cancer patients supplied the node samples. The CDR3 loop spans 15 amino acids. Germline lookup yields CDR1 SGHDT and CDR2 YYEEEE. In the case of this clonotype: Its antigen is as yet unknown. At one boundary the junction diverges from the germline segment, which might be a read error.

The sequenced sample was axillary lymph node tissue. The chain joins TRBV5-6 to TRBJ2-5; D might be TRBD1 (5 bases). The source of this sequence is a female donor with breast cancer. Some clones in this sample may be carry-over from other donors' samples. The CDR3 region is CASGYWGQGKEAQYF. In DNA form, the CDR3 reads TGTGCCAGCGGCTATTGGGGCCAGGGTAAAGAGGCCCAGTACTTC.